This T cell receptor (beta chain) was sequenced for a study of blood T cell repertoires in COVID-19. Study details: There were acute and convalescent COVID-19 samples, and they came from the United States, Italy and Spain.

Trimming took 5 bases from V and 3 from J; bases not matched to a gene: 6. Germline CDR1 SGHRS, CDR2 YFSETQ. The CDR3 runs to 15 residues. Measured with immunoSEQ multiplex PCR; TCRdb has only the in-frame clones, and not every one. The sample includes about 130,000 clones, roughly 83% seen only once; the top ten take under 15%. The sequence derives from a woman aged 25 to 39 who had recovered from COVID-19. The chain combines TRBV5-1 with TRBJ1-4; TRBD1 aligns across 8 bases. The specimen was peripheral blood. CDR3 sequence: CASRQGGIANEKLFF. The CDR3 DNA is TGCGCCAGCAGACAGGGGGGGATAGCTAATGAAAAACTGTTTTTT.